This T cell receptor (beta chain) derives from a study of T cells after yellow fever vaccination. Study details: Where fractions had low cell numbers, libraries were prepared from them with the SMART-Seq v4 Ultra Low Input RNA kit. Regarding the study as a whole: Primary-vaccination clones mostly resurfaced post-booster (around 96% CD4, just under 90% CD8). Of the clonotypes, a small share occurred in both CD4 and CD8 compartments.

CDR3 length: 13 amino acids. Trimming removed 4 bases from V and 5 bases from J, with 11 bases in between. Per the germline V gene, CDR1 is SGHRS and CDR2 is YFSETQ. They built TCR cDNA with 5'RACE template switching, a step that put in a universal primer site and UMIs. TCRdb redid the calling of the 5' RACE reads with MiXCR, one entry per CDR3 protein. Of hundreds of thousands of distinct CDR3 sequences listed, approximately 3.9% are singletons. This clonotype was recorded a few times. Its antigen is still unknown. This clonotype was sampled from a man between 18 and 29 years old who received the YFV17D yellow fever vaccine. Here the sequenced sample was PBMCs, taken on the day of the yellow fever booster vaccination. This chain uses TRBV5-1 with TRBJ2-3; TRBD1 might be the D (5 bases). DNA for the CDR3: TGCGCCAGCAGCACCGACGGACAAGATACGCAGTATTTT. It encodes CASSTDGQDTQYF.